The next 29 T cell receptor beta chains were all read from a single sample in a study of T cells after yellow fever vaccination. TCRdb reprocessed the 5' RACE reads with MiXCR, giving one entry per CDR3 protein. Altogether about 350,000 distinct CDR3 sequences are present, roughly 7.5% being singletons, with the ten largest covering approximately 15%. The starting material was PBMCs, obtained about 49 days after the first yellow fever vaccination. These receptors all stem from a man aged 18 to 30 who received the YFV17D yellow fever vaccine.

The chain has TRBV20-1 and TRBJ2-7; TRBD2 aligns across 11 bases. Per the germline V gene, CDR1 is DFQATT and CDR2 is SNEGSKA (reference sequence). The CDR3 has 14 residues. The CDR3 nucleotides read TGCGGATCTATAGCGGGGGGGGGCCCCTACGAGCAGTACTTC. Protein: CGSIAGGGPYEQYF.

The J gene is TRBJ1-5, the V gene TRBV7-9; maybe TRBD1 (5 bases). V was cut by 5 bases and J by 3 bases, with 14 bases left in between. The CDR3 spans 15 residues. Germline loops: CDR1 SEHNR, CDR2 FQNEAQ (reference sequence). For the CDR3, the DNA is TGTGCCAGCAGCCGATTTCAGGGAGACAATCAGCCCCAGCATTTT. Encoded protein: CASSRFQGDNQPQHF.

This clonotype was recorded at least ten times. V gene TRBV7-2 combines with J gene TRBJ1-1, with D perhaps TRBD1 (5 bases). Germline CDR1 and CDR2: SGHTA and FQGNSA. V was clipped by 2 bases and J by 3 bases, with 10 bases between them. The CDR3 spans 14 residues. For the CDR3, the DNA is TGTGCCAGCAGCTTATTTGGGGGGGACACTGAAGCTTTCTTT. This gives the protein CASSLFGGDTEAFF.

The sample holds a few counts of this clonotype. This rearrangement joins TRBV20-1 to TRBJ2-3, with D unresolved. Deletions cut 6 bases from V and 7 bases from J, with 17 bases between. Germline CDR1 reads DFQATT; CDR2 reads SNEGSKA (reference sequence). This CDR3 is built from 13 residues. The CDR3 protein is CSARTIDLNTQYF. The CDR3 DNA reads TGCAGTGCCAGGACCATCGACCTAAATACGCAGTATTTT.

The rearrangement uses TRBV5-1 and TRBJ2-1; D may be TRBD1 or TRBD2 (5 bases each). The V gene's germline CDR1 is SGHRS and CDR2 YFSETQ. The CDR3 is made up of 14 amino acids. V was cut by 4 bases and J by 6 bases, with 14 bases left in between. The DNA of the CDR3 is TGCGCCAGCAGCCCCAGGAGGACAACCAATGAGCAGTTCTTC. Translating it yields CASSPRRTTNEQFF.

This clonotype turned up a few times. The chain uses TRBV24-1 and TRBJ2-1; the match to TRBD1 covers 10 bases. The length of the CDR3 is 17 residues. Germline lookup yields CDR1 KGHDR and CDR2 SFDVKD. V lost 1 base to trimming and J lost 7 bases; unmatched junction nucleotides: 9. Here the CDR3 DNA reads TGTGCCACCAGTGATTTTGTTTTGGACAGGGGGAGGAATGAGCAGTTCTTC. It codes for CATSDFVLDRGRNEQFF.

This clonotype was observed a handful of times. This chain joins TRBV10-3 and TRBJ2-2; tentatively, D is TRBD1 (5 bases). The V and J ends lost 0 bases and 6 bases respectively, with 11 bases between them. Germline-derived CDR1 and CDR2 are ENHRY and SYGVKD. The CDR3 consists of 15 residues. The CDR3 DNA follows: TGTGCCATCAGTGAGTCAGGGGTTTTTTCCGGGGAGCTGTTTTTT. Protein: CAISESGVFSGELFF.

This clonotype was found a few times. The rearrangement links TRBV10-3 to TRBJ1-5; D possibly corresponds to TRBD1 (5 bases). The V gene lost 1 base and the J gene lost 5 bases, with 9 bases spanning the gap. Germline assignment: CDR1 ENHRY and CDR2 SYGVKD. The CDR3 spans 14 residues. The CDR3 here is CAISEWGGDQPQHF. The CDR3 DNA follows: TGTGCCATCAGTGAGTGGGGGGGGGATCAGCCCCAGCATTTT.

This clonotype was observed a handful of times. The germline gene is not matched at one end of the junction; a read error may be the cause. The chain has TRBV10-3 and TRBJ2-3; TRBD1 agrees at 9 bases. The CDR3 covers 14 residues. Germline values: CDR1 ENHRY, CDR2 SYGVKD. CDR3 bases: TGTGCCCTCAGGGGACAGGGAAGCACAGATACGCAGTATTTT. This encodes CALRGQGSTDTQYF.

The chain couples TRBV3-1 to TRBJ1-6, with TRBD1 as a possible D gene (5 bases). Trimming removed 1 base from V and 1 base from J, with 8 bases in between. CDR3 length: 16 amino acids. Germline CDR1 LGHDT, CDR2 YNNKEL (reference sequence). CDR3 residues: CASSQVRGSYNSPLHF. For the CDR3, the DNA is TGTGCCAGCAGCCAAGTTCGGGGGTCCTATAATTCACCCCTCCACTTT.

This clonotype was found a few times. The V gene is TRBV10-3, the J gene TRBJ2-3, with D possibly being TRBD2 (6 bases). CDR3 length: 16 residues. Per germline, CDR1 ENHRY and CDR2 SYGVKD. The V end lost 0 bases, the J end lost 2 bases, and 12 bases lay between the germline ends. The CDR3 sequence: CAISESTGGYTDTQYF. In nucleotides, the CDR3 is TGTGCCATCAGTGAGTCGACCGGGGGTTACACAGATACGCAGTATTTT.

In this sample, this clonotype turned up a few times. The chain uses TRBV14 and TRBJ1-2; TRBD1 matches 8 bases. The CDR3 contains 15 residues. The J segment lost 5 bases and the V segment lost 4 bases, leaving 9 bases of the junction unmatched. The germline gives CDR1 SGHDN, CDR2 FVKESK. The CDR3 DNA sequence: TGTGCCAGCAGCCCGTTCGGACAGGGATGGTATGGCTACACCTTC. Amino acids: CASSPFGQGWYGYTF.

V is TRBV7-2 and J is TRBJ2-1; D could derive from TRBD1 or TRBD2 (6 bases each). Germline V gene lookup returns CDR1 SGHTA and CDR2 FQGNSA. V was clipped by 5 bases and J by 8 bases, with 13 bases between them. CDR3 length: 13 residues. CDR3 loop: CASSRSGAYEQFF. The CDR3 DNA sequence: TGTGCCAGCAGCCGGTCGGGGGCATATGAGCAGTTCTTC.

This clonotype was seen more than once but under ten times. The chain links TRBV5-5 to TRBJ1-2; possibly TRBD1 for D (6 bases). V was pared by 2 bases and J by 6 bases, with 17 bases between. The CDR3 extends over 15 amino acids. Germline assignment: CDR1 SGHKS and CDR2 YYEKEE (reference sequence). CDR3 coding DNA: TGTGCCAGCAGCTTTTTTGTCAGGGGTATGGATGGCTACACCTTC. Amino acids: CASSFFVRGMDGYTF.

The chain carries TRBV4-1 and TRBJ2-3, with 8 nucleotides matching TRBD2. Germline assignment: CDR1 MGHRA and CDR2 YSYEKL. Trimming at V came to 0 bases and at J to 2 bases, leaving 7 bases not matched to a gene. The CDR3 has 17 residues. For the CDR3, the DNA is TGCGCCAGCAGCCAAGATGAGACGGGGGGGATCACAGATACGCAGTATTTT. It encodes CASSQDETGGITDTQYF.

The chain uses TRBV4-1 and TRBJ2-1; D is unresolved. Trimming took off 6 bases at V and 1 base at J, with 16 bases between the two ends. Germline CDR1 MGHRA, CDR2 YSYEKL. CDR3 size: 16 residues. CDR3 bases: TGCGCCAGCAGTCAAAGGGAAGCCTATTCCTACAATGAGCAGTTCTTC. This encodes CASSQREAYSYNEQFF.

The chain carries TRBV29-1 and TRBJ2-7; possibly TRBD1 for D (6 bases). The length of the CDR3 is 14 residues. The germline V gene encodes CDR1 SQVTM and CDR2 ANQGSEA. The V and J ends lost 3 bases and 0 bases respectively, with 12 bases between them. Written as DNA, the CDR3 is TGCAGCGTTGAGCTGGGGACAAACTCCTACGAGCAGTACTTC. As protein: CSVELGTNSYEQYF.

CDR3 sequence: CASSEIGSNYGYTF. In nucleotides, the CDR3 is TGTGCCAGCAGTGAAATAGGGAGTAACTATGGCTACACCTTC. This chain links TRBV6-1 with TRBJ1-2; D gene uncertain. V was shortened by 2 bases and J by 1 base, with 8 bases between the two germline ends. This CDR3 spans 14 amino acids. Germline assignment: CDR1 MNHNS and CDR2 SASEGT.

About this clonotype: A read error may account for a junction end that differs from germline. This chain uses TRBV5-4 with TRBJ2-1; TRBD1 or TRBD2 may be the D gene (6 bases each). Germline CDR1 SGHNT, CDR2 YYREEE (reference sequence). The CDR3 is 13 amino acids. CDR3 sequence (DNA): TGTGCCAGCAGCTTACGGGGGCGCGTTGAGCATTTCTTC. This encodes CASSLRGRVEHFF.

This clonotype was observed many times. The V gene is TRBV4-2, the J gene TRBJ1-5; D uncertain. This CDR3 spans 13 amino acids. Per the germline V gene, CDR1 is LGHNA and CDR2 is YNFKEQ. V lost 3 bases and J lost 5, with 8 bases in between. This CDR3 is CASSQDNYQPQHF. The DNA of the CDR3 is TGTGCCAGCAGCCAGGATAACTATCAGCCCCAGCATTTT.

This clonotype has a handful of counts. The genes are TRBV11-2 and TRBJ2-3; D is uncertain. There are 11 residues in the CDR3. Trimming stripped 4 bases from V and 8 bases from J, with 7 bases between. Germline CDR1 SGHAT, CDR2 FQNNGV. CDR3 amino acids: CASSSGPTQYF. The CDR3 DNA follows: TGTGCCAGCAGCTCCGGGCCTACGCAGTATTTT.

CDR3 nucleotides: TGTGCCAGCAGCAAAGGGCAGGGAGGAAGTGAAAAACTGTTTTTT. Translation: CASSKGQGGSEKLFF. V usage is TRBV7-9 and J usage is TRBJ1-4; D might be TRBD1 (5 bases). The germline V gene has CDR1 SEHNR and CDR2 FQNEAQ (reference sequence). This CDR3 comprises 15 residues. Trimming cost V 5 bases and J 7 bases, with 17 bases left between them.

As for this clonotype: At one of its ends the junction is not consistent with the germline gene, which may arise from a read error. This chain links TRBV6-5 with TRBJ2-7, with 9 bases lining up with TRBD1. This CDR3 is built from 13 residues. CDR1 MNHEY and CDR2 SVGAGI come from the germline V gene. The CDR3 DNA sequence: TGTGCCAGCAGTTACCGCGGGACAGGGTCGGTTAACTTC. Translation: CASSYRGTGSVNF.

This clonotype has a handful of counts. The rearrangement links TRBV7-2 to TRBJ1-6; D remains ambiguous. Germline loops: CDR1 SGHTA, CDR2 FQGNSA. With 2 bases removed from V and 9 bases from J, the gap between germline ends came to 11 bases. The CDR3 spans 14 residues. CDR3 loop: CASSLNSLTSPLHF. The CDR3 nucleotides are TGTGCCAGCAGCTTAAATTCGTTAACTTCACCCCTCCACTTT.

The CDR3 here is CASSFGTSGEQYV. In DNA, the CDR3 is TGTGCCAGCAGCTTCGGGACTAGCGGCGAGCAGTACGTC. The chain joins TRBV7-6 to TRBJ2-7, with 11 bases matching TRBD2. V dropped 3 bases and J dropped 6; count of bases not matched to a gene: 1. Germline V gives CDR1 SGHVS, CDR2 FNYEAQ. The CDR3 is made up of 13 amino acids.

This clonotype has only a few counts. The chain joins TRBV6-5 to TRBJ2-2, with D perhaps matching TRBD1 (6 bases). CDR3 length: 14 amino acids. V was trimmed by 4 bases and J by 1 base, leaving 7 bases between them. Germline values: CDR1 MNHEY, CDR2 SVGAGI. Here the CDR3 DNA reads TGTGCCAGCAGTTGGGGACAGAACACCGGGGAGCTGTTTTTT. Protein: CASSWGQNTGELFF.

The chain links TRBV4-1 to TRBJ1-5; TRBD1 is a possible D gene (6 bases). Trimming stripped 0 bases from V and 6 bases from J, with 18 bases between. Germline lookup yields CDR1 MGHRA and CDR2 YSYEKL. The length of the CDR3 is 17 residues. The CDR3 here is CASSQEWRGGYSQPQHF. CDR3 nucleotides: TGCGCCAGCAGCCAAGAGTGGCGGGGGGGCTACTCTCAGCCCCAGCATTTT.

This clonotype was observed at least ten times. The chain recombines TRBV7-2 with TRBJ2-1; D is perhaps TRBD1 or TRBD2 (5 bases each). The CDR3 is 14 amino acids. V lost 3 bases and J lost 3, with 9 bases in between. Looked up from germline, CDR1 is SGHTA and CDR2 is FQGNSA. The CDR3 region is CASSLGDGYNEQFF. The CDR3 DNA reads TGTGCCAGCAGCTTGGGGGACGGCTACAATGAGCAGTTCTTC. Looking up the rest from reference TRBV7-2 and TRBJ2-1 gives the full variable domain: GAGVSQSPSNKVTEKGKDVELRCDPISGHTALYWYRQSLGQGLEFLIYFQGNSAPDKSGLPSDRFSAERTGGSVSTLTIQRTQQEDSAVYLCASSLGDGYNEQFFGPGTRLTVL.

The chain employs TRBV15 and TRBJ2-2; 9 bases align to TRBD2. Unmatched junction bases numbered 5, after V lost 3 bases and J lost 3 bases. Germline CDR1 reads LNHNV; CDR2 reads YYDKDF (reference sequence). The length of the CDR3 is 16 residues. In nucleotides, the CDR3 is TGTGCCACCAGCAGCCCTAGCGGGGACCACACCGGGGAGCTGTTTTTT. Encoded protein: CATSSPSGDHTGELFF.